The 15 T cell receptor beta chains given below trace back to one sample, sequenced in a study of blood T cell repertoires in COVID-19. Clones were read by immunoSEQ multiplex PCR, and TCRdb kept only the in-frame ones, dropping some. The sample has roughly 87,000 clones, approximately 86% seen once; the top ten hold roughly 3%. The material sequenced was peripheral blood. These receptors came from a woman older than 75 with COVID-19, enrolled during active disease.

This clone was seen a single time. The J gene is TRBJ1-4, the V gene TRBV29-1; 7 nucleotides agree with TRBD1. The V and J ends lost 5 bases and 7 bases, in that order; junction bases with no gene match: 4. The CDR3 loop spans 12 amino acids. Germline values: CDR1 SQVTM, CDR2 ANQGSEA. In DNA, the CDR3 is TGCAGCGTTTCAGGGGGGAGTGAAAAACTGTTTTTT. This gives the protein CSVSGGSEKLFF.

V and J are TRBV20-1 and TRBJ2-2, with D possibly being TRBD2 (7 bases). With 3 bases removed from V and 3 bases from J, the gap between germline ends came to 17 bases. The CDR3 has 16 amino acids. Germline V CDR1 and CDR2: DFQATT, SNEGSKA (reference sequence). The CDR3 bases are TGCAGTGCTAGTCAGGCGAAAGGGGGGGACACCGGGGAGCTGTTTTTT. It encodes CSASQAKGGDTGELFF.

This clone was counted between two and nine times. The V gene is TRBV27, the J gene TRBJ1-6; D may be TRBD1 (6 bases). The length of the CDR3 is 16 residues. V shed 4 bases and J shed 10 bases, with 20 bases lying between them. Germline V gene lookup returns CDR1 MNHEY and CDR2 SMNVEV (reference sequence). The CDR3 loop reads CASSSPRGGSRSPLHF. Written as DNA, the CDR3 is TGTGCCAGCAGTTCCCCCAGGGGAGGGAGTCGATCACCCCTCCACTTT.

The J gene is TRBJ1-1, the V gene TRBV18; no clear D gene. V dropped 2 bases and J dropped 3 bases, with 10 bases sitting between them. The CDR3 is 14 amino acids. Germline loops: CDR1 KGHSH, CDR2 LQKENI. CDR3 protein: CASSPVYRDTEAFF. CDR3 DNA: TGTGCCAGCTCACCAGTATACCGGGACACTGAAGCTTTCTTT. The complete variable domain, with remaining parts taken from reference TRBV18 and TRBJ1-1, reads NAGVMQNPRHLVRRRGQEARLRCSPMKGHSHVYWYRQLPEEGLKFMVYLQKENIIDESGMPKERFSAEFPKEGPSILRIQQVVRGDSAAYFCASSPVYRDTEAFFGQGTRLTVV.

The chain is built from TRBV14 and TRBJ1-1; 8 bases map to TRBD1. CDR3 length: 15 residues. The V segment lost 3 bases and the J segment 8 bases; nucleotides outside the gene matches: 11. Germline CDR1 and CDR2: SGHDN and FVKESK. The CDR3 sequence: CASSHRRRTGLEAFF. The DNA for the CDR3 is TGTGCCAGCAGCCACCGGAGAAGGACAGGGCTGGAAGCTTTCTTT.

The chain joins TRBV18 to TRBJ2-3, with TRBD2 as a possible D gene (6 bases). Germline lookup yields CDR1 KGHSH and CDR2 LQKENI. Trimming shortened V by 10 bases and J by 2 bases, and 16 bases separated the two germline ends. The CDR3 is 14 residues long. The DNA for the CDR3 is TGTGCCACCACGGGACTCGGCACCACAGATACGCAGTATTTT. Translated: CATTGLGTTDTQYF.

In this sample, this clone turned up once. This chain joins TRBV18 and TRBJ2-1; 9 bases map to TRBD2. Looked up from germline, CDR1 is KGHSH and CDR2 is LQKENI. The CDR3 covers 16 residues. The J segment lost 9 bases and the V segment lost 3 bases, leaving 12 bases of the junction unmatched. CDR3 nucleotide sequence: TGTGCCAGCTCACCTGGTTTTGGCGGGAGGGCCAGTGAGCAGTTCTTC. It is translated as CASSPGFGGRASEQFF.

The chain uses TRBV7-9 and TRBJ1-1; D is uncertain. CDR1 and CDR2 from the germline V gene are SEHNR and FQNEAQ (reference sequence). The CDR3 has 13 amino acids. V was pared by 5 bases and J by 5 bases, with 12 bases between. The CDR3 is CASSPQSGTEAFF. Here the CDR3 DNA reads TGTGCCAGCAGCCCTCAAAGCGGAACTGAAGCTTTCTTT.

V usage is TRBV11-1 and J usage is TRBJ2-1; D gene ambiguous. The CDR3 totals 14 residues. Trimming shortened V by 6 bases and J by 9 bases, and 18 bases separated the two germline ends. The germline CDR1 and CDR2 sequences are SGHAT and FQDESV (reference sequence). The CDR3 protein is CASSTLTGYGEQFF. The CDR3 nucleotides are TGTGCCAGCAGTACACTCACCGGGTACGGTGAGCAGTTCTTC.

The chain couples TRBV28 to TRBJ2-1; D gene ambiguous. This CDR3 is built from 11 residues. Germline V gene lookup returns CDR1 MDHEN and CDR2 SYDVKM. Trimming left V 3 bases short and J 6 bases short, with 3 bases between. CDR3 loop: CASSFINEQFF. In nucleotides, the CDR3 is TGTGCCAGCAGTTTCATCAATGAGCAGTTCTTC.

The gene calls are TRBV2 and TRBJ2-2; maybe TRBD2 (5 bases). Per germline, CDR1 SNHLY and CDR2 FYNNEI. Trimming shortened V by 4 bases and J by 4 bases, and 19 bases separated the two germline ends. The CDR3 is 17 amino acids. The DNA for the CDR3 is TGTGCCAGCAGTGCTGAGATCAGTCGGGGATTCACCGGGGAGCTGTTTTTT. As protein: CASSAEISRGFTGELFF.

This chain links TRBV9 with TRBJ2-7, with D possibly TRBD2 on 6 matching bases. From germline, CDR1 is SGDLS and CDR2 YYNGEE. The germline V and J ends were trimmed by 2 bases and 2 bases, with 11 bases remaining between them. There are 14 residues in the CDR3. CDR3 amino acids: CASSVGGATYEQYF. The DNA for the CDR3 is TGTGCCAGCAGCGTGGGCGGGGCAACCTACGAGCAGTACTTC.

Comments on this clone: Compared with germline, one end of the junction differs, possibly owing to a read error. V and J are TRBV6-5 and TRBJ2-7; the match to TRBD2 covers 12 bases. The CDR3 contains 15 residues. In germline, CDR1 is MNHEY, CDR2 SVGAGI. The CDR3 reads CASSAGTSGSYERYF. The CDR3 DNA reads as TGTGCCAGCAGCGCCGGGACTAGCGGGTCCTACGAGCGGTACTTC.

The CDR3 loop reads CASSERETQYF. CDR3 in DNA: TGTGCCAGTTCAGAGAGGGAGACCCAGTACTTC. This chain links TRBV28 with TRBJ2-5; D is unclear. Germline CDR1 is MDHEN and CDR2 is SYDVKM. This CDR3 contains 11 residues. V lost 9 bases and J lost 5, with 10 bases in between.

The sample holds a few counts of this clone. V gene TRBV5-6 combines with J gene TRBJ1-1, with D perhaps matching TRBD1 (5 bases). Germline CDR1 SGHDT, CDR2 YYEEEE. Trimming cost V 4 bases and J 4 bases, with 17 bases left between them. The CDR3 totals 15 residues. The CDR3 DNA reads as TGTGCCAGCAGCAAAAAAGGGGCGCCGGGCACTGAAGCTTTCTTT. Translation gives CASSKKGAPGTEAFF.